The sequence of this TCR beta chain was determined in a study of blood T cell repertoires in COVID-19. Study details: T cells, B-cell-depleted T cells, or PBMCs supplied cDNA or gDNA.

Enrolled through a virtual design, the participants were between roughly 18 and 100 years of age and came from approximately 25 US areas. Trimming removed 3 bases at V and 6 bases at J, with 8 bases between. Per germline, CDR1 MNHNY and CDR2 SVGAGI (reference sequence). This CDR3 spans 12 amino acids. Sequencing was performed with immunoSEQ multiplex PCR; in TCRdb, only in-frame clones are kept and a portion is missing. This table has 180,000 or so clones, over 75% appearing once. The genes are TRBV6-6 and TRBJ1-1; D remains unclear. The material sequenced was PBMCs or T cells enriched from blood (not recorded which). The TCR comes from a man aged 45-65 years who had recovered from COVID-19. In DNA form, the CDR3 reads TGTGCCAGCAGTTATCGAGGGTCTGAAGCTTTCTTT. This gives the protein CASSYRGSEAFF.